The 30 T cell receptor beta chains below were found in one sample sequenced in a study of OX40 agonist ivuxolimab in advanced cancers. TCRdb keeps only in-frame clones here, not all; method: immunoSEQ multiplex PCR. The sample records 45,000 to 50,000 clones, about nine tenths being singletons. This material consisted of CD4+ or CD8+ T cells sorted from blood, taken in a trial of the OX40 agonist ivuxolimab. All receptors derive from an adult with an advanced solid tumor such as melanoma, head and neck, liver or kidney cancer.

The gene calls are TRBV6-1 and TRBJ1-6; the D is unclear. The V gene lost 10 bases and the J gene lost 6 bases, with 10 bases spanning the gap. This CDR3 has 12 amino acids. Germline CDR1 is MNHNS and CDR2 is SASEGT. In DNA form, the CDR3 reads TGTGCCACGGAGGCGGGTAATTCACCCCTCCACTTT. This codes for CATEAGNSPLHF.

The chain combines TRBV9 with TRBJ1-1; TRBD1 matches 9 bases. The length of the CDR3 is 14 residues. V dropped 4 bases and J dropped 4; count of bases not matched to a gene: 5. Germline loops: CDR1 SGDLS, CDR2 YYNGEE. The CDR3 nucleotides are TGTGCCAGCAGCCCAGGGACAGGGAGCACTGAAGCTTTCTTT. It codes for CASSPGTGSTEAFF. The full variable domain, its missing parts supplied by reference TRBV9 and TRBJ1-1, is DSGVTQTPKHLITATGQRVTLRCSPRSGDLSVYWYQQSLDQGLQFLIQYYNGEERAKGNILERFSAQQFPDLHSELNLSSLELGDSALYFCASSPGTGSTEAFFGQGTRLTVV.

V and J are TRBV14 and TRBJ2-7; a possible D gene is TRBD1 (6 bases). The CDR3 contains 15 residues. The V end was cut by 0 bases, the J end by 5 bases, with 14 bases between. Looked up from germline, CDR1 is SGHDN and CDR2 is FVKESK. Written as DNA, the CDR3 is TGTGCCAGCAGCCAAGATTCGGAGGACAGTCACGAGCAGTACTTC. Protein sequence: CASSQDSEDSHEQYF.

The rearrangement joins TRBV30 to TRBJ1-2, with D possibly matching TRBD1 (5 bases). Germline CDR1 and CDR2: GTSNPN and SVGIG (reference sequence). V was shortened by 4 bases and J by 8 bases, with 11 bases between the two germline ends. CDR3 size: 11 residues. This CDR3 reads CAWNRLWGYTF. As DNA, the CDR3 is TGTGCCTGGAACAGGTTGTGGGGCTACACCTTC.

In its sample, this clone was seen once. The rearrangement joins TRBV28 to TRBJ2-3; 8 bases agree with TRBD1. The length of the CDR3 is 14 residues. Germline values: CDR1 MDHEN, CDR2 SYDVKM. V was clipped by 4 bases and J by 1 base; unmatched bases: 1. Written as DNA, the CDR3 is TGTGCCAGCAGTTCGGGACAGGGCACAGATACGCAGTATTTT. This sequence encodes CASSSGQGTDTQYF. Looking up the rest from reference TRBV28 and TRBJ2-3 gives the full variable domain: DVKVTQSSRYLVKRTGEKVFLECVQDMDHENMFWYRQDPGLGLRLIYFSYDVKMKEKGDIPEGYSVSREKKERFSLILESASTNQTSMYLCASSSGQGTDTQYFGPGTRLTVL.

This chain links TRBV14 with TRBJ2-5; D possibly corresponds to TRBD2 (6 bases). V lost 4 bases and J lost 5, with 20 bases in between. Germline lookup yields CDR1 SGHDN and CDR2 FVKESK. This CDR3 is 16 amino acids long. The CDR3 DNA follows: TGTGCCAGCAGCCGAAAAAGGGGAGGCAGCCAGGAGACCCAGTACTTC. It translates to CASSRKRGGSQETQYF.

The chain joins TRBV4-1 to TRBJ2-3; no definite D call. The CDR3 runs 12 residues. CDR1 is MGHRA and CDR2 is YSYEKL in the germline V gene. Trimming took 4 bases from V and 6 from J, leaving 8 bases between them. DNA for the CDR3: TGCGCCAGCAGCCCAAACGGCGATACGCAGTATTTT. Translated, it gives CASSPNGDTQYF.

The rearrangement uses TRBV2 and TRBJ1-5; TRBD1 matches at 7 bases. Looked up from germline, CDR1 is SNHLY and CDR2 is FYNNEI. The CDR3 has 13 amino acids. The V gene end was trimmed by 7 bases and the J gene end by 1 base; junction bases not matched to a gene: 1. As DNA, the CDR3 is TGTGCCAGCAAGACAGGGAGCAATCAGCCCCAGCATTTT. Translating it yields CASKTGSNQPQHF.

This chain joins TRBV2 and TRBJ2-7; D is uncertain. Trimming pared 2 bases from V and 1 base from J, leaving 9 bases between. The CDR3 runs to 14 residues. CDR1 and CDR2 (germline): SNHLY, FYNNEI. The CDR3 nucleotides are TGTGCCAGCAGTGAACGGGCAGGATCCTACGAGCAGTACTTC. Its protein product is CASSERAGSYEQYF.

J is TRBJ2-7 and V is TRBV2, with unresolved D. V lost 8 bases, J lost 3 bases, and 11 bases lay in between. The CDR3 extends over 12 amino acids. The germline gives CDR1 SNHLY, CDR2 FYNNEI. For the CDR3, the DNA is TGTGCCAGCTCCGGTTCATACTACGAGCAGTACTTC. Translating it yields CASSGSYYEQYF.

This chain uses TRBV29-1 with TRBJ1-2; 8 nucleotides agree with TRBD1. V was pared by 6 bases and J by 7 bases, with 4 bases of the junction left unmatched. CDR1 is SQVTM, CDR2 ANQGSEA, per germline. The CDR3 has 11 residues. CDR3 protein: CSVAGGRGYTF. The CDR3 DNA is TGCAGCGTCGCAGGGGGCCGTGGCTACACCTTC.

The chain is built from TRBV28 and TRBJ2-5; 9 bases agree with TRBD1. Germline loops: CDR1 MDHEN, CDR2 SYDVKM. The CDR3 runs to 15 residues. The junction had 5 bases not matched to a gene; V was cut back by 2 bases and J by 4 bases. The CDR3 sequence: CASSLDGTGRETQYF. CDR3 bases: TGTGCCAGCAGTTTAGATGGGACAGGGAGAGAGACCCAGTACTTC.

The chain recombines TRBV19 with TRBJ2-3, with no clear D. Trimming removed 8 bases from V and 6 bases from J, with 15 bases in between. The CDR3 runs 13 residues. The germline CDR1 and CDR2 sequences are LNHDA and SQIVND (reference sequence). CDR3 nucleotides: TGTGCCAGTGCAGGAAGGGTTGGGGATACGCAGTATTTT. Translating gives CASAGRVGDTQYF.

V usage is TRBV21-1 and J usage is TRBJ2-3; the table's D gene call, TRBD1, was not cross checked with the DNA. TRBV21-1 corresponds to a pseudogene. The CDR3 totals 15 residues. The DNA of the CDR3 is TGTGCCAGCAGCAAAAAGAGGGGGCGGCCGGAGGAGCAGTATTTT. This sequence encodes CASSKKRGRPEEQYF.

The chain links TRBV15 to TRBJ2-2, with 9 bases matching TRBD2. The CDR3 is 16 residues long. Germline lookup yields CDR1 LNHNV and CDR2 YYDKDF (reference sequence). Trimming removed 5 bases from V and 6 bases from J; junction bases left unmatched: 10. CDR3 in DNA: TGTGCCACCAGCGGTTTCCCGGCGGGAGGGTCCGGGGAGCTGTTTTTT. Protein: CATSGFPAGGSGELFF.

The V call is TRBV30, the J call TRBJ2-7; D may be TRBD1 or TRBD2 (5 bases each). V dropped 1 base and J dropped 7 bases, with 14 bases sitting between them. Germline values: CDR1 GTSNPN, CDR2 SVGIG (reference sequence). The CDR3 contains 13 residues. CDR3 in DNA: TGTGCCTGGAGTGACGGACTGGGGGTAGAGCAGTACTTC. It translates to CAWSDGLGVEQYF. Based on the CDR3 plus reference TRBV30 and TRBJ2-7, the full variable domain is SQTIHQWPATLVQPVGSPLSLECTVEGTSNPNLYWYRQAAGRGLQLLFYSVGIGQISSEVPQNLSASRPQDRQFILSSKKLLLSDSGFYLCAWSDGLGVEQYFGPGTRLTVT.

The rearrangement uses TRBV27 and TRBJ2-1, with unresolved D. Per the germline V gene, CDR1 is MNHEY and CDR2 is SMNVEV (reference sequence). With 0 bases removed from V and 7 bases from J, the gap between germline ends came to 7 bases. The CDR3 contains 13 residues. The CDR3 loop reads CASSLSSKNEQFF. CDR3 DNA: TGTGCCAGCAGTTTATCAAGCAAAAATGAGCAGTTCTTC.

The chain has TRBV5-6 and TRBJ2-2, with a weak D call TRBD2 (7 bases). With 4 bases removed from V and 1 base from J, the gap between germline ends came to 14 bases. The CDR3 extends over 16 amino acids. From germline, CDR1 is SGHDT and CDR2 YYEEEE. This CDR3 reads CASSPPGGENTGELFF. CDR3 in DNA: TGTGCCAGCAGCCCGCCGGGGGGCGAGAACACCGGGGAGCTGTTTTTT.

The genes are TRBV7-9 and TRBJ2-1; weak D call: TRBD2 (6 bases). V shed 4 bases and J shed 8 bases, with 9 bases lying between them. Germline V gene sequence: CDR1 SEHNR, CDR2 FQNEAQ (reference sequence). The CDR3 loop spans 12 amino acids. CDR3 amino acids: CASSYKRDEQFF. The CDR3 coding sequence is TGTGCCAGCAGCTACAAGCGGGATGAGCAGTTCTTC.

The V call is TRBV2, the J call TRBJ2-5; unclear D gene. Germline CDR1 reads SNHLY; CDR2 reads FYNNEI. V was trimmed by 6 bases and J by 1 base, leaving 6 bases between them. CDR3 length: 12 residues. DNA for the CDR3: TGTGCCAGCAGAGGAGTCCAAGAGACCCAGTACTTC. It is translated as CASRGVQETQYF. Looking up the rest from reference TRBV2 and TRBJ2-5 gives the full variable domain: EPEVTQTPSHQVTQMGQEVILRCVPISNHLYFYWYRQILGQKVEFLVSFYNNEISEKSEIFDDQFSVERPDGSNFTLKIRSTKLEDSAMYFCASRGVQETQYFGPGTRLLVL.

The chain uses TRBV13 and TRBJ2-3; possibly TRBD2 for D (5 bases). V lost 0 bases and J lost 1, with 17 bases in between. This CDR3 has 18 residues. Germline CDR1 PRHDT, CDR2 FYEKMQ (reference sequence). For the CDR3, the DNA is TGTGCCAGCAGCTTAGGTGTCAACCCGGGATGGGGCACAGATACGCAGTATTTT. Encoded protein: CASSLGVNPGWGTDTQYF.

The V call is TRBV2, the J call TRBJ2-1, with D unresolved. Germline V gene sequence: CDR1 SNHLY, CDR2 FYNNEI. This CDR3 contains 14 residues. V was shortened by 10 bases and J by 0 bases, with 13 bases between the two germline ends. DNA for the CDR3: TGTGCCACGCCAGAATTTAGCTCCTACAATGAGCAGTTCTTC. Its translation: CATPEFSSYNEQFF.

The chain is built from TRBV7-9 and TRBJ2-7; TRBD2 is a possible D gene (6 bases). V dropped 6 bases and J dropped 2 bases, with 11 bases sitting between them. CDR3 length equals 13 residues. Per germline, CDR1 SEHNR and CDR2 FQNEAQ (reference sequence). DNA for the CDR3: TGTGCCAGCAGTCGCGGGGAGACCTACGAGCAGTACTTC. Protein: CASSRGETYEQYF.

V gene TRBV29-1 combines with J gene TRBJ2-2; D unclear. The germline V gene encodes CDR1 SQVTM and CDR2 ANQGSEA. V shed 5 bases and J shed 1 base, with 8 bases lying between them. This CDR3 region has 13 residues. The CDR3 reads CSVKDGNTGELFF. The CDR3 region has the DNA TGCAGCGTTAAGGACGGGAACACCGGGGAGCTGTTTTTT.

This clone was seen just once. The V gene is TRBV5-1, the J gene TRBJ2-5; D call uncertain. There are 14 residues in the CDR3. Trimming cost V 3 bases and J 4 bases, with 13 bases left between them. Per the germline V gene, CDR1 is SGHRS and CDR2 is YFSETQ. CDR3 protein: CASSSPLGIETQYF. In DNA, the CDR3 is TGCGCCAGCAGCTCTCCCCTAGGGATAGAGACCCAGTACTTC.

This chain joins TRBV6-4 and TRBJ2-5; 9 nucleotides match TRBD1. In germline, CDR1 is MRHNA, CDR2 SNTAGT. V shed 11 bases and J 0 bases; nucleotides not matched to a gene: 7. The CDR3 consists of 14 residues. The CDR3 nucleotides read TGTGCCTTTGGGGACAGGGAAAACCAAGAGACCCAGTACTTC. Protein product: CAFGDRENQETQYF.

The chain carries TRBV28 and TRBJ2-1; 8 positions match TRBD2. Germline-derived CDR1 and CDR2 are MDHEN and SYDVKM. CDR3 size: 15 residues. The V and J ends lost 6 bases and 2 bases, in that order; junction bases with no gene match: 6. The CDR3 DNA sequence: TGTGCCAGCAGCCCCGGGGGGGAACCCTACAATGAGCAGTTCTTC. Residues: CASSPGGEPYNEQFF. Drawing the rest from reference TRBV28 and TRBJ2-1, the complete variable domain is DVKVTQSSRYLVKRTGEKVFLECVQDMDHENMFWYRQDPGLGLRLIYFSYDVKMKEKGDIPEGYSVSREKKERFSLILESASTNQTSMYLCASSPGGEPYNEQFFGPGTRLTVL.

Here the CDR3 DNA reads TGTGCCAGCAGCCCATCGACAGGGCTTGACTTAGCTAACTATGGCTACACCTTC. Translation: CASSPSTGLDLANYGYTF. V usage is TRBV7-2 and J usage is TRBJ1-2, with TRBD1 identical over 7 bases. In germline, CDR1 is SGHTA, CDR2 FQGNSA. The ends lost 5 bases at V and 0 bases at J; junction bases unmatched: 15. The CDR3 has 18 amino acids.

V usage is TRBV25-1 and J usage is TRBJ2-3, with 8 bases lining up with TRBD2. The germline gives CDR1 MGHDK, CDR2 SYGVNS. V gave up 1 base and J gave up 0 bases; unmatched junction bases: 3. This CDR3 contains 16 residues. The CDR3 DNA reads as TGTGCCAGCAGTGAATGGGTAGCGGGAAGCACAGATACGCAGTATTTT. It specifies CASSEWVAGSTDTQYF. Full variable domain (outside the CDR3, taken from reference TRBV25-1 and TRBJ2-3): EADIYQTPRYLVIGTGKKITLECSQTMGHDKMYWYQQDPGMELHLIHYSYGVNSTEKGDLSSESTVSRIRTEHFPLTLESARPSHTSQYLCASSEWVAGSTDTQYFGPGTRLTVL.

The CDR3 region has the DNA TGTGCCAGCAGCCAAGAAGGACAGTACACCGGGGAGCTGTTTTTT. Amino acid sequence: CASSQEGQYTGELFF. This chain links TRBV4-2 with TRBJ2-2; D perhaps matches TRBD1 (6 bases). Trimming took 0 bases from V and 3 from J, leaving 8 bases between them. From germline, CDR1 is LGHNA and CDR2 YNFKEQ. The CDR3 runs to 15 residues.